This T cell receptor beta chain was identified in a study of T cell changes during pregnancy in multiple sclerosis. Only one count was recorded for this clone. CDR3 length equals 17 residues. V shed 0 bases and J shed 0 bases, with 15 bases lying between them. From germline, CDR1 is PRHDT and CDR2 FYEKMQ (reference sequence). The table came from immunoSEQ multiplex PCR; TCRdb's copy has only in-frame clones and leaves some out. The table has 50,000 to 70,000 clones, 90% to 95% seen once. The receptor was derived from a female donor with multiple sclerosis, enrolled in a pregnancy study. The sample consisted of CD8+ T cells from peripheral blood mononuclear cells, taken before pregnancy. The rearrangement joins TRBV13 to TRBJ2-7; D not certain. The DNA of the CDR3 is TGTGCCAGCAGCTTAGGCCTATTAGGAGCGAACTCCTACGAGCAGTACTTC. As protein: CASSLGLLGANSYEQYF.